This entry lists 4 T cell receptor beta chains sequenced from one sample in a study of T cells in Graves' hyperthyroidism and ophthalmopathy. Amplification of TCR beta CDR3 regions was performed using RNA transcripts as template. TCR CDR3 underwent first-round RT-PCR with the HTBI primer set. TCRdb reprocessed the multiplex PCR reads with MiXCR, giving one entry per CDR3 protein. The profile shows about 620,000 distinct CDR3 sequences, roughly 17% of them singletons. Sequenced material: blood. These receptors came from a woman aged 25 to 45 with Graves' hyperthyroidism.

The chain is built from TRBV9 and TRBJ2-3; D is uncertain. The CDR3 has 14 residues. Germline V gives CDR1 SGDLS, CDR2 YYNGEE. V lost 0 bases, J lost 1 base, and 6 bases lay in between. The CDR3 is CASSVEGGTDTQYF. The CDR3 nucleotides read TGTGCCAGCAGCGTAGAGGGTGGCACAGATACGCAGTATTTT.

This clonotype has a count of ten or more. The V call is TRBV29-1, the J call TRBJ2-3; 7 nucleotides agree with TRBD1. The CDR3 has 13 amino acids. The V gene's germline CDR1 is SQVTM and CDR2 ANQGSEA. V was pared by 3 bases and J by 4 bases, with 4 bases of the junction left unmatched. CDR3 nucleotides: TGCAGCGTTGAGCAGGGGGTAGCAGATACGCAGTATTTT. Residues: CSVEQGVADTQYF.

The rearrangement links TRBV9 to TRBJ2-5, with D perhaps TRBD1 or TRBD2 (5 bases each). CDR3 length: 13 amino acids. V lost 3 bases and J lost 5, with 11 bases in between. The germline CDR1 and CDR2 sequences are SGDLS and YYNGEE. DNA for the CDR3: TGTGCCAGCAGCGGGGACCCGGCGGAGACCCAGTACTTC. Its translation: CASSGDPAETQYF.

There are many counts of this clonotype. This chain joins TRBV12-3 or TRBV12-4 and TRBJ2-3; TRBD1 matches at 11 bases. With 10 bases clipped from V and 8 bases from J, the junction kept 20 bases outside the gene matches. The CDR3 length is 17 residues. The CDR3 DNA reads TGTGCCACCGGCCCATCATCGGACAGGGGGCAAGATGGTACGCAGTATTTT. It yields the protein CATGPSSDRGQDGTQYF.